Below are 30 T cell receptor beta chains sequenced from a single sample in a study of CD8+CD57+ T cells in acquired aplastic anemia. Patients sequenced had flow cytometry evidence of CD8+CD57+ cell expansion. Using genomic DNA as the template, TCR beta VDJ and CDR3 profiling was carried out. TCRdb analysed the reads with MiXCR anew, one entry per CDR3 protein. The sample shows about 200,000 distinct CDR3 sequences, less than 75% of them seen only once. The sample taken for sequencing was sorted CD4+, CD8+, or CD8+CD57+ T cells (not recorded which) from PBMCs. These receptors all stem from a human donor with aplastic anemia.

This chain joins TRBV7-9 and TRBJ1-2; D unclear. CDR1 is SEHNR, CDR2 FQNEAQ, per germline (reference sequence). Trimming removed 8 bases at V and 4 bases at J, with 20 bases between. The CDR3 consists of 15 residues. The CDR3 nucleotides are TGTGCCAGCGGTAGAATAATGGGAGCGTTCTATGGCTACACCTTC. It translates to CASGRIMGAFYGYTF.

CDR3 in DNA: TGCGCCAGTAGGAGCGGGGGGTCCCTCTACGAGCAGTACTTC. Amino acids: CASRSGGSLYEQYF. The chain uses TRBV5-1 and TRBJ2-7, with TRBD2 identical over 9 bases. The CDR3 has 14 residues. V lost 8 bases to trimming and J lost 3 bases; unmatched junction nucleotides: 9. CDR1 SGHRS and CDR2 YFSETQ come from the germline V gene.

The rearrangement joins TRBV7-2 to TRBJ1-1, with 9 bases fitting TRBD1. Germline V gene data show CDR1 as SGHTA and CDR2 as FQGNSA. The CDR3 runs to 14 residues. After removal of 4 bases from V and 4 bases from J, the junction contained 4 bases not matched to a gene. In nucleotides, the CDR3 is TGTGCCAGCAGCTGGACAGGGGAGGGCACTGAAGCTTTCTTT. It is translated as CASSWTGEGTEAFF.

This chain connects TRBV10-3 to TRBJ1-5, with a possible D match to TRBD1 (5 bases). CDR1 ENHRY and CDR2 SYGVKD come from the germline V gene. V lost 3 bases to trimming and J lost 11 bases, with 17 bases between them. The CDR3 consists of 14 residues. Here the CDR3 DNA reads TGTGCCATCAGTGACCCCACAGGACAAGAGACCCAGCATTTT. Translating gives CAISDPTGQETQHF.

At least ten counts were recorded for this clonotype. The V and J genes are TRBV19 and TRBJ1-2; a possible D gene is TRBD1 (5 bases). This CDR3 is 14 amino acids long. Trimming left V 1 base short and J 5 bases short, with 11 bases between. Germline V gives CDR1 LNHDA, CDR2 SQIVND (reference sequence). For the CDR3, the DNA is TGTGCCAGTAGTATAGTAGGGGACCGATATGGCTACACCTTC. Protein: CASSIVGDRYGYTF.

The chain has TRBV5-1 and TRBJ2-3; D could derive from TRBD1 or TRBD2 (5 bases each). The germline V gene encodes CDR1 SGHRS and CDR2 YFSETQ. Deletions cut 4 bases from V and 4 bases from J, with 16 bases between. The CDR3 runs 15 residues. The CDR3 nucleotides are TGCGCCAGCAGCGAAGGGTGGGGACCATCAGATACGCAGTATTTT. It is translated as CASSEGWGPSDTQYF. The entire variable domain, with the rest obtained from reference TRBV5-1 and TRBJ2-3, is as follows: KAGVTQTPRYLIKTRGQQVTLSCSPISGHRSVSWYQQTPGQGLQFLFEYFSETQRNKGNFPGRFSGRQFSNSRSEMNVSTLELGDSALYLCASSEGWGPSDTQYFGPGTRLTVL.

The chain has TRBV7-2 and TRBJ2-2, with D maybe TRBD2 (7 bases). The germline V gene has CDR1 SGHTA and CDR2 FQGNSA. Between the trimmed V and J ends, which lost 4 bases and 5 bases, there was a span of 14 bases. The length of the CDR3 is 15 residues. The CDR3 DNA reads TGTGCCAGCAGCTCGAGGGGGGGCCGAACCGGGGAGCTGTTTTTT. Residues: CASSSRGGRTGELFF.

The rearrangement links TRBV19 to TRBJ2-1; perhaps TRBD1 as D (7 bases). Trimming took 7 bases from V and 9 from J, leaving 31 bases between them. The V gene's germline CDR1 is LNHDA and CDR2 SQIVND (reference sequence). The CDR3 loop spans 18 amino acids. DNA for the CDR3: TGTGCCAGTACTGAAGGGGCTGTCTGGCAGGGGGAGGCTGGTGAGCAGTTCTTC. Translated: CASTEGAVWQGEAGEQFF. Looking up the rest from reference TRBV19 and TRBJ2-1 gives the full variable domain: DGGITQSPKYLFRKEGQNVTLSCEQNLNHDAMYWYRQDPGQGLRLIYYSQIVNDFQKGDIAEGYSVSREKKESFPLTVTSAQKNPTAFYLCASTEGAVWQGEAGEQFFGPGTRLTVL.

The rearrangement links TRBV7-9 to TRBJ2-7, with a weak D call TRBD1 (5 bases). There are 13 residues in the CDR3. Trimming took 5 bases from V and 6 from J, leaving 14 bases between them. Germline CDR1 and CDR2: SEHNR and FQNEAQ (reference sequence). CDR3 region: CASSQGRIGEQYF. CDR3 DNA: TGTGCCAGCAGCCAGGGCCGCATCGGCGAGCAGTACTTC. Filled out from reference TRBV7-9 and TRBJ2-7, the complete variable domain reads DTGVSQNPRHKITKRGQNVTFRCDPISEHNRLYWYRQTLGQGPEFLTYFQNEAQLEKSRLLSDRFSAERPKGSFSTLEIQRTEQGDSAMYLCASSQGRIGEQYFGPGTRLTVT.

This chain joins TRBV2 and TRBJ2-4; TRBD2 matches at 11 bases. This CDR3 contains 16 residues. The ends lost 5 bases at V and 2 bases at J; junction bases unmatched: 5. The germline CDR1 and CDR2 sequences are SNHLY and FYNNEI. The CDR3 DNA reads as TGTGCCAGCAGTCTTAGCGGGGGGGCCTCCAAAAACATTCAGTACTTC. Its translation: CASSLSGGASKNIQYF. Combining the CDR3 with reference TRBV2 and TRBJ2-4 gives the whole variable domain EPEVTQTPSHQVTQMGQEVILRCVPISNHLYFYWYRQILGQKVEFLVSFYNNEISEKSEIFDDQFSVERPDGSNFTLKIRSTKLEDSAMYFCASSLSGGASKNIQYFGAGTRLSVL.

The V gene is TRBV12-3 or TRBV12-4, the J gene TRBJ2-7, with D perhaps TRBD1 (6 bases). CDR3 length equals 15 residues. Deletions cut 3 bases from V and 0 bases from J, with 12 bases between. The CDR3 nucleotides are TGTGCCAGCAGTTTCGAACAGGGCAGCTCCTACGAGCAGTACTTC. Translation: CASSFEQGSSYEQYF.

The CDR3 loop reads CATSRDSNTGTGSQPQHF. Here the CDR3 DNA reads TGTGCCACCAGCAGAGACTCAAACACCGGGACAGGGAGTCAGCCCCAGCATTTT. V gene TRBV15 combines with J gene TRBJ1-5, with 9 bases that match TRBD1. Germline CDR1 LNHNV, CDR2 YYDKDF (reference sequence). The V gene end was trimmed by 0 bases and the J gene end by 6 bases; junction bases not matched to a gene: 12. The CDR3 spans 18 residues. Looking up the rest from reference TRBV15 and TRBJ1-5 gives the full variable domain: DAMVIQNPRYQVTQFGKPVTLSCSQTLNHNVMYWYQQKSSQAPKLLFHYYDKDFNNEADTPDNFQSRRPNTSFCFLDIRSPGLGDTAMYLCATSRDSNTGTGSQPQHFGDGTRLSIL.

The chain combines TRBV3-1 with TRBJ2-1; TRBD2 might be the D (6 bases). The CDR3 is 15 residues long. From germline, CDR1 is LGHDT and CDR2 YNNKEL (reference sequence). V lost 7 bases and J 1 base, leaving 14 bases between the germline ends. The DNA of the CDR3 is TGTGCCAGCACAGGAGGGTTCGGATCCTACAATGAGCAGTTCTTC. Protein sequence: CASTGGFGSYNEQFF.

There are many counts of this clonotype. The chain joins TRBV7-6 to TRBJ2-7; TRBD1 agrees at 8 bases. V lost 5 bases and J lost 2; bases outside the gene matches: 8. This CDR3 is built from 15 residues. Germline assignment: CDR1 SGHVS and CDR2 FNYEAQ. The CDR3 DNA sequence: TGTGCCAGCAGCGCTCCGGGACAGGAAGCCTACGAGCAGTACTTC. Translating it yields CASSAPGQEAYEQYF.

J is TRBJ1-6 and V is TRBV7-8; no definite D call. Trimming removed 5 bases from V and 0 bases from J, with 14 bases in between. This CDR3 spans 17 amino acids. The germline V gene encodes CDR1 SGHVS and CDR2 FQNEAQ. This CDR3 reads CASSPQPRSSYNSPLHF. As DNA, the CDR3 is TGTGCCAGCAGCCCCCAACCACGGAGCTCCTATAATTCACCCCTCCACTTT. Full variable domain (outside the CDR3, taken from reference TRBV7-8 and TRBJ1-6): GAGVSQSPRYKVAKRGQDVALRCDPISGHVSLFWYQQALGQGPEFLTYFQNEAQLDKSGLPSDRFFAERPEGSVSTLKIQRTQQEDSAVYLCASSPQPRSSYNSPLHFGNGTRLTVT.

CDR3 sequence (DNA): TGCAGTGCTAGAGATGAAATCGAGGCCCAGTACTTC. Translated, it gives CSARDEIEAQYF. The genes are TRBV20-1 and TRBJ2-5; D gene ambiguous. The V gene lost 0 bases and the J gene lost 9 bases, with 11 bases spanning the gap. The CDR3 consists of 12 residues. The germline V gene has CDR1 DFQATT and CDR2 SNEGSKA (reference sequence).

This clonotype appeared a few times. The rearrangement joins TRBV10-1 to TRBJ2-7; 9 positions match TRBD1. From germline, CDR1 is WNHNN and CDR2 SYGVQD (reference sequence). Trimming at V came to 4 bases and at J to 7 bases, leaving 8 bases not matched to a gene. CDR3 length: 14 residues. The DNA for the CDR3 is TGCGCCAGCAGTGGTACCGGGACAGGGTCTGAGCAGTACTTC. Encoded protein: CASSGTGTGSEQYF.

This clonotype was recorded at least ten times. The chain recombines TRBV6-5 with TRBJ2-1; unclear D gene. This CDR3 has 15 amino acids. CDR1 and CDR2 from the germline V gene are MNHEY and SVGAGI. Between the trimmed V and J ends, which lost 4 bases and 4 bases, there was a span of 14 bases. CDR3 amino acids: CASSFSPSPYNEQFF. DNA of the CDR3: TGTGCCAGCAGTTTCTCTCCCTCTCCTTACAATGAGCAGTTCTTC.

The chain joins TRBV5-6 to TRBJ2-1, with 7 bases matching TRBD2. The germline V gene has CDR1 SGHDT and CDR2 YYEEEE. J lost 12 bases, V lost 5 bases, and 14 bases had no gene match. This CDR3 contains 14 residues. This CDR3 is CASRLSGDRFVQFF. CDR3 in DNA: TGTGCCAGCAGACTGAGCGGGGATCGGTTTGTGCAGTTCTTC.

The CDR3 DNA sequence: TGCAGTGCTGGTAGATCCTTGAACACTGAAGCTTTCTTT. Residues: CSAGRSLNTEAFF. This sequence joins TRBV20-1 and TRBJ1-1, with D unclear. The CDR3 is 13 residues long. The germline CDR1 and CDR2 sequences are DFQATT and SNEGSKA (reference sequence). Trimming took 5 bases from V and 0 from J, leaving 10 bases between them.

The chain carries TRBV20-1 and TRBJ2-1; 10 bases fit TRBD2. V was pared by 3 bases and J by 0 bases, with 11 bases of the junction left unmatched. The V gene's germline CDR1 is DFQATT and CDR2 SNEGSKA (reference sequence). The CDR3 runs 18 residues. The CDR3 here is CSARKGASGGISYNEQFF. In DNA, the CDR3 is TGCAGTGCTAGGAAGGGGGCTAGCGGGGGAATCTCCTACAATGAGCAGTTCTTC.

This chain links TRBV6-1 with TRBJ2-3; D gene unclear. V lost 7 bases to trimming and J lost 2 bases, with 10 bases between them. The CDR3 totals 13 residues. The germline CDR1 and CDR2 sequences are MNHNS and SASEGT. DNA for the CDR3: TGTGCCAGCAACGGACCCTACACAGATACGCAGTATTTT. As protein: CASNGPYTDTQYF.

This sequence joins TRBV10-1 and TRBJ2-1; 12 nucleotides agree with TRBD2. CDR3 length: 13 amino acids. The J segment lost 13 bases and the V segment lost 3 bases, leaving 4 bases of the junction unmatched. Germline V CDR1 and CDR2: WNHNN, SYGVQD (reference sequence). The CDR3 bases are TGCGCCAGCAGTGAACGACTAGCGGGGGTACAGTTCTTC. The encoded protein is CASSERLAGVQFF.

This clonotype was recorded a few times. The chain couples TRBV9 to TRBJ2-2; no clear D gene. This CDR3 is built from 15 residues. Between the trimmed V and J ends, which lost 0 bases and 4 bases, there was a span of 10 bases. The V gene's germline CDR1 is SGDLS and CDR2 YYNGEE. Written as DNA, the CDR3 is TGTGCCAGCAGCGTAGATGGGGTTGGCACCGGGGAGCTGTTTTTT. Protein product: CASSVDGVGTGELFF.

In its sample, this clonotype was seen once. This CDR3 is missing its conserved last phenylalanine or tryptophan, likely due to a read error. The rearrangement joins TRBV11-1 to TRBJ2-7; D uncertain. The germline CDR1 and CDR2 sequences are SGHAT and FQDESV (reference sequence). V was pared by 3 bases and J by 6 bases, with 6 bases between. CDR3 length: 11 amino acids. CDR3 in DNA: TGTGCCAGCAGCTTTGGGCTCGAGCAGTACTCC. Translating it yields CASSFGLEQYS.

This clonotype was seen at least ten times. The rearrangement uses TRBV19 and TRBJ2-7; 9 bases are shared with TRBD1. The CDR3 has 15 amino acids. The V segment lost 6 bases and the J segment 7 bases; nucleotides outside the gene matches: 13. In germline, CDR1 is LNHDA, CDR2 SQIVND (reference sequence). CDR3 DNA sequence: TGTGCCAGTAGCCCAGTCGACGGGACAGGGAAAGAGCAGTACTTC. As protein: CASSPVDGTGKEQYF.

This clonotype was observed a handful of times. At one of its ends the junction is not consistent with the germline gene, which may arise from a read error. The chain uses TRBV10-3 and TRBJ1-6, with D maybe TRBD1 (5 bases). The V gene's germline CDR1 is ENHRY and CDR2 SYGVKD. The CDR3 consists of 13 residues. In nucleotides, the CDR3 is TGTGCCATCAGTGAGTCTATGAGGGGACTCACAGTGTTT. Its protein product is CAISESMRGLTVF.

The chain links TRBV7-9 to TRBJ2-7; 8 bases line up with TRBD2. J was trimmed by 2 bases and V by 1 base; bases with no gene match: 7. CDR1 SEHNR and CDR2 FQNEAQ come from the germline V gene (reference sequence). The CDR3 has 16 amino acids. CDR3 DNA sequence: TGTGCCAGCAGCTTAGGGCTAGCGGGTGAACCCTACGAGCAGTACTTC. This sequence encodes CASSLGLAGEPYEQYF.

The chain recombines TRBV5-1 with TRBJ2-3, with D possibly being TRBD1 (6 bases). Between the trimmed V and J ends, which lost 3 bases and 0 bases, there was a span of 17 bases. Germline V CDR1 and CDR2: SGHRS, YFSETQ. There are 17 residues in the CDR3. The CDR3 bases are TGCGCCAGCAGCTCCCCCCGTGTGGGGGCTAGCACAGATACGCAGTATTTT. Its protein is CASSSPRVGASTDTQYF.

This chain connects TRBV2 to TRBJ1-3; D call uncertain. Trimming pared 4 bases from V and 3 bases from J, leaving 10 bases between. In germline, CDR1 is SNHLY, CDR2 FYNNEI. The CDR3 consists of 14 residues. DNA of the CDR3: TGTGCCAGCAGTGTAACCGGGAGTGGAAACACCATATATTTT. Protein product: CASSVTGSGNTIYF.